This T cell receptor (beta chain) appears in the sequencing data of a study of blood T cell repertoires in COVID-19. Study information: Both acute and convalescent COVID-19 samples were obtained from the United States, Italy and Spain. The analysed material was cDNA or gDNA that came from T cells, B-cell-depleted T cells, or PBMCs.

Methods used by the authors: Amplification from reference gene primers served as the basis for estimated nucleated cell counts. Some clones are missing from TCRdb's copy, which holds only in-frame ones; the method was immunoSEQ multiplex PCR. V, J and clone size are those of that table, while D and trimming were read from the DNA. This table holds more than 100,000 clones, nearly 90% found once. Germline loops: CDR1 SGHVS, CDR2 FQNEAQ. CDR3 length: 19 residues. Trimming cost V 5 bases and J 1 base, with 21 bases left between them. The Seattle site enrolled patients during active infection and followed them longitudinally.

The clonotype originates from a woman aged 55-70 years with COVID-19, enrolled during active disease. Sequencing used peripheral blood. This rearrangement joins TRBV7-8 to TRBJ2-6; possible D gene TRBD2, 7 bases. The chain's CDR3 is CASSLKGGTALSGANVLTF. The CDR3 DNA sequence: TGTGCCAGCAGCCTAAAGGGGGGGACGGCACTTTCTGGGGCCAACGTCCTGACTTTC.